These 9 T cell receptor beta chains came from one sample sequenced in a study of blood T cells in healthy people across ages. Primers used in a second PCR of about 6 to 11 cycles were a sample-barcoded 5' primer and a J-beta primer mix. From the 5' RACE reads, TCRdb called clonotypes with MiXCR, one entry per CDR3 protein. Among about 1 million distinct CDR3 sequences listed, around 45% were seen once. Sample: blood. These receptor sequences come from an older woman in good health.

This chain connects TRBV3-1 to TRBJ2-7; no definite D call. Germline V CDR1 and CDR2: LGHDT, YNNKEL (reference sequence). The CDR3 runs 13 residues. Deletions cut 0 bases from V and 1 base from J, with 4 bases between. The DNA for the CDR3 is TGTGCCAGCAGCCAAGATTGGTCCTACGAGCAGTACTTC. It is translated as CASSQDWSYEQYF.

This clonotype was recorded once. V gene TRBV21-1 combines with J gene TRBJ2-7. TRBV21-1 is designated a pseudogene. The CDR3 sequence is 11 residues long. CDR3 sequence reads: CASRLLGEQYF. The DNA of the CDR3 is TGTGCCAGCAGATTACTGGGGGAGCAGTACTTC.

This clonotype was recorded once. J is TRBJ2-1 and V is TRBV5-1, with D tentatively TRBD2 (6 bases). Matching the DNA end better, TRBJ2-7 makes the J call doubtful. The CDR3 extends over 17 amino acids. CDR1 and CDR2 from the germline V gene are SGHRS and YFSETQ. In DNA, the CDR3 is TGCGCCAGCAGCTTGGCCCTAGGAGCGGGCTCCAACAATGAGCAGTACTTC. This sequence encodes CASSLALGAGSNNEQYF.

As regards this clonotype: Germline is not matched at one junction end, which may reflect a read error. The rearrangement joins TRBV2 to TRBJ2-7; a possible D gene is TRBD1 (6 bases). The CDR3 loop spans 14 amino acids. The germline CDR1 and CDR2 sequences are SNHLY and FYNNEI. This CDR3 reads CASSDGDNSYERYF. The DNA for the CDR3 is TGTGCCAGCAGTGATGGGGACAACTCCTACGAGCGGTACTTC. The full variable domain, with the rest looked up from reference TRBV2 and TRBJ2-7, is EPEVTQTPSHQVTQMGQEVILRCVPISNHLYFYWYRQILGQKVEFLVSFYNNEISEKSEIFDDQFSVERPDGSNFTLKIRSTKLEDSAMYFCASSDGDNSYERYFGPGTRLTVT.

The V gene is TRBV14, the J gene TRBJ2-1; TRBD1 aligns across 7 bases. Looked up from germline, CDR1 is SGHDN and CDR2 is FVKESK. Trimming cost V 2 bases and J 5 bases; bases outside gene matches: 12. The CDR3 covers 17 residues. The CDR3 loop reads CASSQFNEQGRHNEQFF. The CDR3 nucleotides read TGTGCCAGCAGCCAATTTAATGAACAGGGGCGACACAATGAGCAGTTCTTC.

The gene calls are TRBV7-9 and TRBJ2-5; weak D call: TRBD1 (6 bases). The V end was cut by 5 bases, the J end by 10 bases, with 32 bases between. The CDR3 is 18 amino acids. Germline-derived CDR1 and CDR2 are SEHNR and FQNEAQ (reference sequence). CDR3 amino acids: CASSVPCRGFPRDRGQYF. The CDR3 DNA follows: TGTGCCAGCAGCGTACCCTGCAGGGGATTTCCAAGAGACCGGGGCCAGTACTTC.

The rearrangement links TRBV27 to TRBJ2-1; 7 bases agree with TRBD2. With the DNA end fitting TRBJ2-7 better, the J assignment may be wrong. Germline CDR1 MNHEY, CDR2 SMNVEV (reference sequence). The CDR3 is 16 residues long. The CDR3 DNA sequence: TGTGCCAGCAGTTTATCGGTGGCGGGAGTCAGCAATGAGCAGTACTTC. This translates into CASSLSVAGVSNEQYF.

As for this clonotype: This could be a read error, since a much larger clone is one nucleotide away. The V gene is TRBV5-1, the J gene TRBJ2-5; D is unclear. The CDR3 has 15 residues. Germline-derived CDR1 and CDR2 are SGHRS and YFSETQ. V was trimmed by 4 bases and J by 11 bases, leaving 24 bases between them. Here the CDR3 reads CASSRTAISYNEQYF. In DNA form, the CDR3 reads TGCGCCAGCAGCCGGACGGCCATCTCCTACAATGAGCAGTACTTC.

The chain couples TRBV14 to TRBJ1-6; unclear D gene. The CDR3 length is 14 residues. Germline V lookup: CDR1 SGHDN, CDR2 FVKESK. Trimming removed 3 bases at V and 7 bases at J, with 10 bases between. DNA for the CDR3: TGTGCCAGCAGCCATCCGGGCGGAAATTCACCCCTCCACTTT. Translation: CASSHPGGNSPLHF. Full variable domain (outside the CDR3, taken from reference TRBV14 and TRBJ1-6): EAGVTQFPSHSVIEKGQTVTLRCDPISGHDNLYWYRRVMGKEIKFLLHFVKESKQDESGMPNNRFLAERTGGTYSTLKVQPAELEDSGVYFCASSHPGGNSPLHFGNGTRLTVT.